These 28 T cell receptor beta chains originate from one sample sequenced in a study of patients and donors after allogeneic stem cell transplantation (dated by TCRdb to 2020 to 2022). The protocol used for the library was RT-PCR. The sequencing machine was a NextSeq 550. TCRdb took the public reads, trimmed them with fastp at Q25, ran MiXCR for clone calling and kept in-frame beta chains. Merged by CDR3 protein, the rows form single entries marked with the most common genes and DNA. This sample holds over 400,000 distinct CDR3 sequences; 15% to 20% were observed only once. Of the sample, less than 8% falls within the top ten clones. Sequencing was carried out using blood, either unsorted or a sorted T cell fraction (not recorded which). These receptor sequences come from a human donor who was either an allogeneic HSCT recipient or a stem cell or donor lymphocyte infusion donor (not recorded which). It is not recorded whose cells these are; they may come from a transplant donor.

The rearrangement uses TRBV6-1 and TRBJ2-3; 7 bases agree with TRBD1. This CDR3 is 18 amino acids long. V lost 2 bases to trimming and J lost 0 bases; unmatched junction nucleotides: 11. Germline-derived CDR1 and CDR2 are MNHNS and SASEGT. CDR3 sequence: CASSENRGHLSSTDTQYF. The CDR3 nucleotides read TGTGCCAGCAGTGAAAACAGGGGCCATCTTTCTAGCACAGATACGCAGTATTTT.

This sequence joins TRBV4-1 and TRBJ2-2; D is unresolved. Germline CDR1 is MGHRA and CDR2 is YSYEKL. The V end was cut by 2 bases, the J end by 1 base, with 8 bases between. The CDR3 loop spans 15 amino acids. The CDR3 region has the DNA TGCGCCAGCAGCCAAACGTCCCAGAACACCGGGGAGCTGTTTTTT. Protein: CASSQTSQNTGELFF.

V gene TRBV4-2 combines with J gene TRBJ2-3; D possibly matches TRBD1 or TRBD2 (5 bases each). CDR3 length: 15 amino acids. Germline V gene sequence: CDR1 LGHNA, CDR2 YNFKEQ. Trimming took off 3 bases at V and 2 bases at J, with 12 bases between the two ends. DNA for the CDR3: TGTGCCAGCAGCCATTGGGGACGGAACACAGATACGCAGTATTTT. Amino acids: CASSHWGRNTDTQYF.

The sample holds a few counts of this clonotype. This chain joins TRBV20-1 and TRBJ2-2, with D unclear. The CDR3 is made up of 15 amino acids. CDR1 is DFQATT and CDR2 is SNEGSKA in the germline V gene (reference sequence). With 0 bases removed from V and 1 base from J, the gap between germline ends came to 9 bases. The CDR3 nucleotides read TGCAGTGCTAGAGACAGGCCGCTGAACACCGGGGAGCTGTTTTTT. Protein product: CSARDRPLNTGELFF.

V and J are TRBV6-2 or TRBV6-3 and TRBJ2-5; unclear D gene. The CDR3 sequence is 13 residues long. Deletions cut 4 bases from V and 5 bases from J, with 11 bases between. Germline V gives CDR1 MNHEY, CDR2 SVGEGT. The CDR3 DNA is TGTGCCAGCAGTTGGACGCAACTTGAGACCCAGTACTTC. Translated: CASSWTQLETQYF.

The chain recombines TRBV7-6 with TRBJ2-3; 7 bases are a match to TRBD1. Trimming removed 5 bases from V and 5 bases from J; junction bases left unmatched: 10. The length of the CDR3 is 15 residues. Germline assignment: CDR1 SGHVS and CDR2 FNYEAQ. The CDR3 sequence: CASSPDRLRIDTQYF. The CDR3 bases are TGTGCCAGCAGCCCGGACAGGCTAAGGATAGATACGCAGTATTTT.

CDR3 residues: CASSQNRASNQPQHF. The CDR3 DNA reads as TGCGCCAGCAGCCAAAACAGGGCTAGCAATCAGCCCCAGCATTTT. The chain links TRBV4-1 to TRBJ1-5; tentatively, D is TRBD1 (6 bases). CDR3 length equals 15 residues. V shed 2 bases and J shed 0 bases, with 8 bases lying between them. Germline assignment: CDR1 MGHRA and CDR2 YSYEKL.

This clonotype was counted a single time. The chain carries TRBV3-1 and TRBJ1-1; D uncertain. The CDR3 consists of 15 residues. Germline V gene data show CDR1 as LGHDT and CDR2 as YNNKEL (reference sequence). V was shortened by 0 bases and J by 5 bases, with 13 bases between the two germline ends. CDR3 residues: CASSQEPGGYTEAFF. CDR3 coding DNA: TGTGCCAGCAGCCAAGAACCCGGCGGTTATACTGAAGCTTTCTTT.

The sample holds a few counts of this clonotype. V usage is TRBV18 and J usage is TRBJ2-1, with 7 bases fitting TRBD2. Germline V gene data show CDR1 as KGHSH and CDR2 as LQKENI. The CDR3 spans 13 residues. Trimming at V came to 3 bases and at J to 9 bases, leaving 5 bases not matched to a gene. Written as DNA, the CDR3 is TGTGCCAGCTCACCGATGACTAGCAGTGAGCAGTTCTTC. This encodes CASSPMTSSEQFF. The complete variable domain, with remaining parts taken from reference TRBV18 and TRBJ2-1, reads NAGVMQNPRHLVRRRGQEARLRCSPMKGHSHVYWYRQLPEEGLKFMVYLQKENIIDESGMPKERFSAEFPKEGPSILRIQQVVRGDSAAYFCASSPMTSSEQFFGPGTRLTVL.

This clonotype was seen a handful of times. The V and J genes are TRBV24-1 and TRBJ2-2; D unresolved. Trimming removed 1 base from V and 1 base from J, with 3 bases in between. The germline V gene has CDR1 KGHDR and CDR2 SFDVKD. The CDR3 runs 14 residues. The CDR3 DNA sequence: TGTGCCACCAGTGATTTACGGAACACCGGGGAGCTGTTTTTT. Translation gives CATSDLRNTGELFF.

At least ten counts were recorded for this clonotype. The J gene is TRBJ1-2, the V gene TRBV12-3 or TRBV12-4; 10 bases align to TRBD1. The CDR3 length is 14 residues. The V gene end was trimmed by 5 bases and the J gene end by 8 bases; junction bases not matched to a gene: 8. This CDR3 reads CASSQGGTGDGYTF. Written as DNA, the CDR3 is TGTGCCAGCAGTCAAGGGGGGACAGGGGACGGCTACACCTTC.

The chain joins TRBV7-8 to TRBJ2-5; no clear D gene. The V end lost 2 bases, the J end lost 5 bases, and 15 bases lay between the germline ends. Per the germline V gene, CDR1 is SGHVS and CDR2 is FQNEAQ. This CDR3 spans 15 amino acids. The CDR3 DNA reads TGTGCCAGCAGCTTAAAAACCGCCGACCGGGAGACCCAGTACTTC. Protein sequence: CASSLKTADRETQYF.

The V and J genes are TRBV4-3 and TRBJ2-7; weak D call: TRBD2 (5 bases). Germline assignment: CDR1 LGHNA and CDR2 YSLEER. The ends were cut back, 0 bases at V and 5 bases at J, with 20 bases in the middle. CDR3 length: 17 amino acids. The CDR3 bases are TGCGCCAGCAGCCAAGACCCCCCAGGAGGACTGGCCAACGAGCAGTACTTC. It encodes CASSQDPPGGLANEQYF.

The gene calls are TRBV20-1 and TRBJ1-5; 9 nucleotides align to TRBD1. The trim removed 5 bases at V and 1 base at J, leaving 9 bases unmatched. Per germline, CDR1 DFQATT and CDR2 SNEGSKA (reference sequence). CDR3 size: 16 residues. The CDR3 here is CSAYLQGAKSNQPQHF. Written as DNA, the CDR3 is TGCAGTGCTTATTTACAGGGGGCTAAGAGCAATCAGCCCCAGCATTTT.

A few counts support this clonotype. The V gene is TRBV11-2, the J gene TRBJ2-7; TRBD2 matches 14 bases. The CDR3 covers 19 residues. V gave up 5 bases and J gave up 2 bases; unmatched junction bases: 14. In germline, CDR1 is SGHAT, CDR2 FQNNGV. The CDR3 here is CASSPLTGTSGGLPYEQYF. The CDR3 DNA follows: TGTGCCAGCAGCCCTTTAACCGGGACTAGCGGGGGACTACCCTACGAGCAGTACTTC.

This clonotype was counted a single time. The V and J genes are TRBV7-9 and TRBJ2-1; 8 nucleotides agree with TRBD1. CDR3 size: 17 residues. The germline V gene has CDR1 SEHNR and CDR2 FQNEAQ (reference sequence). Unmatched junction bases numbered 9, after V lost 2 bases and J lost 3 bases. The CDR3: CASSLPSDRVVYNEQFF. Written as DNA, the CDR3 is TGTGCCAGCAGCTTACCTTCGGACAGGGTAGTCTACAATGAGCAGTTCTTC.

The rearrangement links TRBV5-4 to TRBJ1-2, with TRBD1 as a possible D gene (5 bases). V was trimmed by 0 bases and J by 3 bases, leaving 9 bases between them. The CDR3 loop spans 14 amino acids. CDR1 is SGHNT, CDR2 YYREEE, per germline (reference sequence). In nucleotides, the CDR3 is TGTGCCAGCAGCTTGGACCCAGGGTACTATGGCTACACCTTC. Translation gives CASSLDPGYYGYTF.

The genes are TRBV4-2 and TRBJ2-5; the match to TRBD2 covers 8 bases. After removal of 0 bases from V and 5 bases from J, the junction contained 11 bases not matched to a gene. Germline lookup yields CDR1 LGHNA and CDR2 YNFKEQ. This CDR3 is 17 amino acids long. CDR3 DNA: TGTGCCAGCAGCCAAGACGCAATCAGCGGGAGTTGGGAGACCCAGTACTTC. Its protein is CASSQDAISGSWETQYF.

A few counts support this clonotype. The CDR3 region is CASSSPTQGAKNIQYF. Here the CDR3 DNA reads TGTGCCAGCAGTTCCCCAACACAGGGAGCCAAAAACATTCAGTACTTC. J is TRBJ2-4 and V is TRBV12-3 or TRBV12-4; maybe TRBD1 (6 bases). This CDR3 has 16 amino acids. The V end lost 4 bases, the J end lost 0 bases, and 13 bases lay between the germline ends.

The chain carries TRBV30 and TRBJ1-1, with 7 bases that match TRBD1. This CDR3 comprises 12 residues. Germline lookup yields CDR1 GTSNPN and CDR2 SVGIG (reference sequence). Germline trimming cut 1 base from V and 5 bases from J; bases unmatched to any gene: 1. The chain's CDR3 is CAWSAGGTEAFF. Here the CDR3 DNA reads TGTGCCTGGAGTGCAGGGGGGACTGAAGCTTTCTTT.

This CDR3 is CASSKDCRWGNQPQHF. CDR3 nucleotides: TGTGCCAGCAGCAAGGACTGCCGGTGGGGCAATCAGCCCCAGCATTTT. The chain uses TRBV21-1 and TRBJ1-5. TRBV21-1 is labeled a pseudogene. The CDR3 is 16 residues long.

The sample holds a few counts of this clonotype. V gene TRBV7-9 combines with J gene TRBJ1-4; no clear D. V lost 4 bases to trimming and J lost 0 bases, with 9 bases between them. The CDR3 has 15 amino acids. Germline V gene data show CDR1 as SEHNR and CDR2 as FQNEAQ (reference sequence). The CDR3 loop is CASSSPTATNEKLFF. Here the CDR3 DNA reads TGTGCCAGCAGCTCCCCTACAGCAACTAATGAAAAACTGTTTTTT.

A remark on this clonotype: One junction end does not reproduce the germline sequence, and a read error may be involved. V and J are TRBV20-1 and TRBJ2-5; unclear D gene. Germline V gene data show CDR1 as DFQATT and CDR2 as SNEGSKA (reference sequence). This CDR3 spans 11 amino acids. The CDR3: CSAGDSETQYF. The CDR3 bases are TGCAGTGCTGGAGACTCGGAGACCCAGTACTTC.

At least ten counts were recorded for this clonotype. J is TRBJ2-3 and V is TRBV7-8, with D perhaps TRBD1 (6 bases). Germline assignment: CDR1 SGHVS and CDR2 FQNEAQ. Trimming shortened V by 3 bases and J by 14 bases, and 12 bases separated the two germline ends. CDR3 length equals 11 residues. CDR3 in amino acids: CASSLGQWGYF. In DNA, the CDR3 is TGTGCCAGCAGCTTGGGACAATGGGGGTATTTT.

This clonotype occurred a few times. The chain combines TRBV7-9 with TRBJ2-1; D unresolved. CDR1 SEHNR and CDR2 FQNEAQ come from the germline V gene (reference sequence). Trimming took 3 bases from V and 13 from J, leaving 10 bases between them. This CDR3 spans 11 amino acids. The CDR3, as DNA: TGTGCCAGCAGCTTGCCGAGGACCCAGTTCTTC. The encoded protein is CASSLPRTQFF.

This clonotype came up a few times. This chain uses TRBV4-1 with TRBJ1-2; D is ambiguous. CDR1 is MGHRA and CDR2 is YSYEKL in the germline V gene. The CDR3 runs 14 residues. Trimming took 0 bases from V and 2 from J, leaving 7 bases between them. The CDR3 here is CASSQENSNYGYTF. CDR3 nucleotide sequence: TGCGCCAGCAGCCAAGAAAACAGCAACTATGGCTACACCTTC.

This clonotype was picked up a small number of times. This chain connects TRBV3-1 to TRBJ1-4; possible D gene TRBD1, 5 bases. The CDR3 covers 15 residues. CDR1 is LGHDT and CDR2 is YNNKEL in the germline V gene (reference sequence). Trimming stripped 4 bases from V and 0 bases from J, with 9 bases between. CDR3 in amino acids: CASSRRGATNEKLFF. The CDR3 DNA reads as TGTGCCAGCAGCCGAAGGGGTGCAACTAATGAAAAACTGTTTTTT.

The table lists this clonotype with a few counts. The V and J genes are TRBV10-3 and TRBJ2-3; D is unresolved. This CDR3 has 14 amino acids. V was clipped by 0 bases and J by 4 bases, with 8 bases between them. CDR1 ENHRY and CDR2 SYGVKD come from the germline V gene. This chain's CDR3 is CAISESGAADTQYF. For the CDR3, the DNA is TGTGCCATCAGTGAGTCGGGCGCAGCAGATACGCAGTATTTT.